This passage covers 22 T cell receptor beta chains from one sample sequenced in a study of T cells in Graves' hyperthyroidism and ophthalmopathy. Using RNA transcripts as the source, TCR beta CDR3 regions were amplified. HTBI primers drove first-round RT-PCR of the TCR CDR3. MiXCR was run by TCRdb on the multiplex PCR reads, yielding one entry per CDR3 protein. Seen here are roughly 160,000 distinct CDR3 sequences, about 9.4% observed once, and the top ten hold 22%. The specimen was blood. The receptors were sampled from a woman between 18 and 29 years old with Graves' hyperthyroidism that later progressed to Graves' ophthalmopathy.

This clonotype was observed a handful of times. J is TRBJ2-5 and V is TRBV4-1; tentatively, D is TRBD1 (5 bases). The CDR3 covers 14 residues. Germline-derived CDR1 and CDR2 are MGHRA and YSYEKL. Trimming cost V 2 bases and J 0 bases, with 7 bases left between them. The CDR3, as DNA: TGCGCCAGCAGCCAACAGGGAAACCAAGAGACCCAGTACTTC. It encodes CASSQQGNQETQYF.

Many counts were recorded for this clonotype. The chain uses TRBV5-1 and TRBJ2-3; D is unresolved. Germline loops: CDR1 SGHRS, CDR2 YFSETQ. The V end lost 0 bases, the J end lost 0 bases, and 8 bases lay between the germline ends. The CDR3 is 15 residues long. The CDR3 nucleotides are TGCGCCAGCAGCTTGGCAACAGCTAGCACAGATACGCAGTATTTT. It is translated as CASSLATASTDTQYF.

This clonotype was detected ten times or more. V is TRBV6-1 and J is TRBJ2-7; perhaps TRBD2 as D (7 bases). With 1 base removed from V and 2 bases from J, the gap between germline ends came to 15 bases. Germline CDR1 reads MNHNS; CDR2 reads SASEGT. The CDR3 has 16 residues. CDR3 sequence: CASSEVKGGGAYEQYF. CDR3 coding DNA: TGTGCCAGCAGTGAAGTTAAGGGGGGGGGGGCCTACGAGCAGTACTTC.

The sample holds many counts of this clonotype. The genes are TRBV20-1 and TRBJ1-1, with D possibly TRBD1 on 5 matching bases. V was shortened by 1 base and J by 1 base, with 10 bases between the two germline ends. CDR3 length: 14 amino acids. Germline CDR1 reads DFQATT; CDR2 reads SNEGSKA (reference sequence). DNA for the CDR3: TGCAGTGCTAGAGCAGGGAGTCGGAACACTGAAGCTTTCTTT. As protein: CSARAGSRNTEAFF.

In the case of this clonotype: A much larger clone differs by one base, so this may be a read error. This is likely a read error, given that the CDR3 carries no conserved phenylalanine or tryptophan at its end. The chain combines TRBV12-3 or TRBV12-4 with TRBJ2-1; 13 bases fit TRBD2. The CDR3 consists of 18 residues. J gave up 0 bases and V 4 bases, and 6 bases lay outside the gene matches. The CDR3 loop reads CASSWGTSGDSSYNEQFS. CDR3 bases: TGTGCCAGCAGTTGGGGGACTAGCGGGGACAGCTCCTACAATGAGCAGTTCTCC.

This clonotype has ten or more counts. The chain has TRBV24-1 and TRBJ1-2; tentative D call: TRBD1 (6 bases). This CDR3 region has 14 residues. Trimming took off 4 bases at V and 2 bases at J, with 10 bases between the two ends. Per germline, CDR1 KGHDR and CDR2 SFDVKD. The CDR3 spells CATSDRDRNYGYTF. In DNA form, the CDR3 reads TGTGCCACCAGTGACCGAGACAGGAACTATGGCTACACCTTC.

This rearrangement joins TRBV5-6 to TRBJ2-2; TRBD1 aligns across 9 bases. After removal of 5 bases from V and 4 bases from J, the junction contained 3 bases not matched to a gene. The CDR3 contains 14 residues. Germline assignment: CDR1 SGHDT and CDR2 YYEEEE. The CDR3 protein is CASRGTGFTGELFF. Here the CDR3 DNA reads TGTGCCAGCAGGGGGACAGGGTTCACCGGGGAGCTGTTTTTT.

This clonotype was recorded many times. This rearrangement joins TRBV30 to TRBJ1-2; D possibly corresponds to TRBD1 (6 bases). Germline CDR1 is GTSNPN and CDR2 is SVGIG (reference sequence). Between the trimmed V and J ends, which lost 3 bases and 4 bases, there was a span of 15 bases. The CDR3 consists of 14 residues. CDR3 DNA: TGTGCCTGGAGCCCACCTGGACAGCTCTATGGCTACACCTTC. This encodes CAWSPPGQLYGYTF.

This clonotype was recorded at least ten times. V and J are TRBV14 and TRBJ1-1; 9 nucleotides match TRBD1. Germline CDR1 is SGHDN and CDR2 is FVKESK. The V gene end was trimmed by 3 bases and the J gene end by 5 bases; junction bases not matched to a gene: 10. This CDR3 is 16 amino acids long. The CDR3 nucleotides read TGTGCCAGCAGCCAGGGACAGGGCAGTTGGTATACTGAAGCTTTCTTT. Amino acid sequence: CASSQGQGSWYTEAFF.

Many counts were recorded for this clonotype. The chain links TRBV12-3 or TRBV12-4 to TRBJ1-5; a possible D gene is TRBD1 (5 bases). V shed 3 bases and J shed 9 bases, with 9 bases lying between them. The CDR3 sequence is 12 residues long. Here the CDR3 reads CASSFGGGPQHF. CDR3 sequence (DNA): TGTGCCAGCAGTTTCGGGGGTGGGCCCCAGCATTTT.

The chain links TRBV4-1 to TRBJ2-2, with 14 bases matching TRBD2. The junction had 8 bases not matched to a gene; V was cut back by 1 base and J by 4 bases. The germline CDR1 and CDR2 sequences are MGHRA and YSYEKL. CDR3 length: 19 residues. The CDR3 DNA reads as TGCGCCAGCAGCCAAGGAGGGACTAGCGGGAGTGGGGGCACCGGGGAGCTGTTTTTT. It encodes CASSQGGTSGSGGTGELFF.

Many counts were recorded for this clonotype. The rearrangement uses TRBV29-1 and TRBJ2-5, with D possibly TRBD2 on 6 matching bases. The CDR3 spans 11 residues. V dropped 4 bases and J dropped 4 bases, with 7 bases sitting between them. Germline values: CDR1 SQVTM, CDR2 ANQGSEA. Written as DNA, the CDR3 is TGCAGCGTTGGGAGGGGAGAGACCCAGTACTTC. Its translation is CSVGRGETQYF.

Details on this clonotype: A much larger clone lies a single base off, so this may be a read error. The chain carries TRBV6-2 or TRBV6-3 and TRBJ2-5, with D unresolved. The germline V gene has CDR1 MNHEY and CDR2 SVGEGT. This CDR3 comprises 12 residues. CDR3 region: CASGYGQETQYF. DNA for the CDR3: TGTGCCAGCGGTTACGGCCAAGAGACCCAGTACTTC.

The sample holds many counts of this clonotype. The CDR3 coding sequence is TGTGCCAGCAGTGCTCCGGGACAGGGGGCCTACGAGCAGTACTTC. It encodes CASSAPGQGAYEQYF. The chain carries TRBV6-2 or TRBV6-3 and TRBJ2-7; 11 bases match TRBD1. V lost 5 bases to trimming and J lost 2 bases; unmatched junction nucleotides: 5. The germline gives CDR1 MNHEY, CDR2 SVGEGT. The length of the CDR3 is 15 residues.

This clonotype was seen repeatedly, ten times or more. The chain links TRBV25-1 to TRBJ1-1; D remains ambiguous. Trimming took off 1 base at V and 1 base at J, with 22 bases between the two ends. The germline gives CDR1 MGHDK, CDR2 SYGVNS. This CDR3 region has 19 residues. Written as DNA, the CDR3 is TGTGCCAGCAGTGAATGGGGATCAGGCAGCCTATCTTGGAACACTGAAGCTTTCTTT. Its protein is CASSEWGSGSLSWNTEAFF.

There are many counts of this clonotype. The CDR3 sequence: CASSVDSGKDTQYF. The CDR3 DNA sequence: TGTGCCAGCAGCGTAGATTCAGGGAAAGATACGCAGTATTTT. V gene TRBV9 combines with J gene TRBJ2-3; the D gene is possibly TRBD1 (5 bases). Looked up from germline, CDR1 is SGDLS and CDR2 is YYNGEE. This CDR3 contains 14 residues. Trimming left V 0 bases short and J 5 bases short, with 10 bases between.

The chain uses TRBV5-4 and TRBJ2-2; no definite D call. Germline assignment: CDR1 SGHNT and CDR2 YYREEE (reference sequence). The CDR3 extends over 11 amino acids. Trimming took off 4 bases at V and 6 bases at J, with 4 bases between the two ends. CDR3 protein: CASSEPGELFF. The CDR3 DNA follows: TGTGCCAGCAGCGAACCCGGGGAGCTGTTTTTT.

The chain recombines TRBV7-2 with TRBJ1-4; TRBD1 agrees at 7 bases. The CDR3 extends over 14 amino acids. Losses at the gene ends were 4 bases for V and 5 bases for J; bases not matched to a gene: 4. The germline gives CDR1 SGHTA, CDR2 FQGNSA. The chain's CDR3 is CASSYRGGNEKLFF. CDR3 bases: TGTGCCAGCAGCTACAGGGGAGGGAATGAAAAACTGTTTTTT.

The table lists this clonotype with many counts. This chain connects TRBV5-1 to TRBJ1-1; D might be TRBD1 (5 bases). The V end lost 3 bases, the J end lost 1 base, and 10 bases lay between the germline ends. From germline, CDR1 is SGHRS and CDR2 YFSETQ. The CDR3 loop spans 14 amino acids. The CDR3 protein is CASSSWGTNTEAFF. The CDR3 nucleotides are TGCGCCAGCAGCTCCTGGGGGACGAACACTGAAGCTTTCTTT.

In its sample, this clonotype was seen a few times. This sequence joins TRBV3-1 and TRBJ2-3, with D perhaps TRBD1 (5 bases). CDR3 length: 16 amino acids. Trimming left V 1 base short and J 0 bases short, with 11 bases between. Germline loops: CDR1 LGHDT, CDR2 YNNKEL (reference sequence). The CDR3 nucleotides read TGTGCCAGCAGCCAAGGGGGCCGGATTAGCACAGATACGCAGTATTTT. Translating gives CASSQGGRISTDTQYF.

There are many counts of this clonotype. This chain joins TRBV29-1 and TRBJ1-2; a possible D gene is TRBD1 (6 bases). This CDR3 comprises 13 residues. Germline V gene sequence: CDR1 SQVTM, CDR2 ANQGSEA. The germline V and J ends were trimmed by 0 bases and 8 bases, with 13 bases remaining between them. The CDR3 loop reads CSVEDGATGGYTF. For the CDR3, the DNA is TGCAGCGTTGAAGATGGGGCCACAGGGGGCTACACCTTC.

This clonotype was detected many times. The gene calls are TRBV5-1 and TRBJ2-5, with D perhaps TRBD1 (5 bases). CDR1 and CDR2 (germline): SGHRS, YFSETQ. V gave up 5 bases and J gave up 5 bases, with 13 bases separating them. The CDR3 runs to 13 residues. The CDR3 nucleotides are TGCGCCAGCAGATCTCAGGACAAGGAGACCCAGTACTTC. This codes for CASRSQDKETQYF.